This entry describes one T cell receptor (beta chain). Its target is not known. This record belongs to a study of T cell responses to AZD1222 COVID-19 vaccine. Findings and caveats of the study: The repertoires were collected only after the peak T cell response. Only five or six AZD1222 recipients were seropositive at baseline. Along spike, vaccine-associated CD4 TCRs were found throughout, with dominance at 160-218 and 743-854.

Sequenced by immunoSEQ multiplex PCR; TCRdb stores in-frame clones only, minus some. This table has 90,000 to 150,000 clones, roughly 88% appearing once. Germline lookup yields CDR1 SGHTA and CDR2 FQGTGA. This CDR3 has 15 amino acids. Trimming shortened V by 4 bases and J by 4 bases, and 14 bases separated the two germline ends. The rearrangement joins TRBV7-3 to TRBJ2-1; either TRBD1 or TRBD2 may supply D (5 bases each). The TCR was taken from an adult in good health. Sequenced material: peripheral blood, taken on day 0 of AZD1222 vaccination. CDR3 region: CASSSAGTPYNEQFF. The CDR3 bases are TGTGCCAGCAGCTCCGCAGGGACGCCTTACAATGAGCAGTTCTTC.